These T cell receptor beta chains were read from a single sample in a study of T-cell memory formation after mild COVID-19. MiXCR was run by TCRdb on the 5' RACE reads, yielding one entry per CDR3 protein. The sample has about 90,000 distinct CDR3 sequences; about an eighth are singletons. The sample was PBMCs or a T cell subset sorted from them (not recorded which). These receptors came from an adult woman who had mild COVID-19 (a few samples of this study predate the infection). Cell type and time point are not known. Each CDR3 is given with its conserved first and last residue. The D gene is left open where the match is weak. Some rows have no size entry. The others give once, few or many, or a class for an expanded clone.

DNA: TGTGCCACCAGTGATTCCTTCTGGACAGGACCGAACACCGGGGAGCTGTTTTTT
CDR3: CATSDSFWTGPNTGELFF
length: 18
J: TRBJ2-2
D: TRBD1
V: TRBV24-1
size: NA

DNA: TGTGCCAGCAGTGGAGGGACTAGTTTTAATGAGCAGTTCTTC
CDR3: CASSGGTSFNEQFF
length: 14
J: TRBJ2-1
D: TRBD2
V: TRBV6-2/TRBV6-3
size: NA

DNA: TGTGCCTCCGGGATTAGCGGTAGTGGCACAGATACGCAGTATTTT
CDR3: CASGISGSGTDTQYF
length: 15
J: TRBJ2-3
D: NA
V: TRBV7-9
size: NA

DNA: TGTGCCAGCAGCCAAGGGAAGTACGGGAGGAACACCGGGGAGCTGTTTTTT
CDR3: CASSQGKYGRNTGELFF
length: 17
J: TRBJ2-2
D: NA
V: TRBV4-2
size: few

DNA: TGTGCCACCAGCAGAACCCTAGCGGGGGGCCACAATGAGCAGTTCTTC
CDR3: CATSRTLAGGHNEQFF
length: 16
J: TRBJ2-1
D: TRBD2
V: TRBV15
size: once

DNA: TGTGCCAGCAGCGGAGCGGGAGTTCTTTACAATGAGCAGTTCTTC
CDR3: CASSGAGVLYNEQFF
length: 15
J: TRBJ2-1
D: TRBD2
V: TRBV7-2
size: few

DNA: TGTGCTAGTGGTTTCACCGCCGGGACTAGCGTTACCTACGAGCAGTACTTC
CDR3: CASGFTAGTSVTYEQYF
length: 17
J: TRBJ2-7
D: TRBD2
V: TRBV12-5
size: NA

DNA: TGTGCCAGCAGCCCCTCCTATGAGCAGTTCTTC
CDR3: CASSPSYEQFF
length: 11
J: TRBJ2-1
D: NA
V: TRBV7-9
size: NA

DNA: TGTGCCAGCAGTTACTCGACAGGGGGAGGAAATGGCTACACCTTC
CDR3: CASSYSTGGGNGYTF
length: 15
J: TRBJ1-2
D: TRBD1
V: TRBV6-5
size: few

DNA: TGTGCCACCAGTGGTACCGGGACACTCGACGAGGAGACCCAGTACTTC
CDR3: CATSGTGTLDEETQYF
length: 16
J: TRBJ2-5
D: NA
V: TRBV24-1
size: NA

DNA: TGCAGTGCTCAGACGGGGGCAGCAATAGGTTACGAGCAGTACTTC
CDR3: CSAQTGAAIGYEQYF
length: 15
J: TRBJ2-7
D: NA
V: TRBV20-1
size: NA

DNA: TGTGCCACCAGTGATATCGCCTGGGGTGAAGCTTTCTTT
CDR3: CATSDIAWGEAFF
length: 13
J: TRBJ1-1
D: NA
V: TRBV24-1
size: NA

DNA: TGTGCCACTATCCAAACAGGGGAAGAGGGCTACACCTTC
CDR3: CATIQTGEEGYTF
length: 13
J: TRBJ1-2
D: TRBD1
V: TRBV12-3/TRBV12-4
size: NA

DNA: TGCAGTGCTAGAGAACCTAGCGGGGGAATCTACAATGAGCAGTTCTTC
CDR3: CSAREPSGGIYNEQFF
length: 16
J: TRBJ2-1
D: TRBD2
V: TRBV20-1
size: few

DNA: TGTGCCAGCAGCTCCGCCGGGGCCGCGACAGATACGCAGTATTTT
CDR3: CASSSAGAATDTQYF
length: 15
J: TRBJ2-3
D: NA
V: TRBV7-3
size: NA

DNA: TGTGCCAGCAGTTTATGGGTGAAAGAGACCCAGTACTTC
CDR3: CASSLWVKETQYF
length: 13
J: TRBJ2-5
D: NA
V: TRBV12-3/TRBV12-4
size: NA

DNA: TGTGCCAGCAGCCCTGGACAGATCAGCTCCTACAATGAGCAGTTCTTC
CDR3: CASSPGQISSYNEQFF
length: 16
J: TRBJ2-1
D: NA
V: TRBV27
size: NA

DNA: TGTGCCAGCAGCCCGGGGATAGGGGATAATGAGCAGTTCTTC
CDR3: CASSPGIGDNEQFF
length: 14
J: TRBJ2-1
D: NA
V: TRBV13
size: few

DNA: TGTGCCAGCAGTTTAACCGGGACAGGGAAAGAGACCCAGTACTTC
CDR3: CASSLTGTGKETQYF
length: 15
J: TRBJ2-5
D: TRBD1
V: TRBV27
size: NA

DNA: TGTGCCAGCAGTCCTGGGACAGGGGGCCAGGGGGGCTCCTACAATGAGCAGTTCTTC
CDR3: CASSPGTGGQGGSYNEQFF
length: 19
J: TRBJ2-1
D: TRBD1
V: TRBV12-3/TRBV12-4
size: few

DNA: TGTGCCAGCAGCAATGGCGCCTGGTCCTCTGGAAACACCATATATTTT
CDR3: CASSNGAWSSGNTIYF
length: 16
J: TRBJ1-3
D: NA
V: TRBV12-3/TRBV12-4
size: NA

DNA: TGTGCCAGCAGCTTGGCCCCGACTAGCGCTTTTAATGAGCAGTTCTTC
CDR3: CASSLAPTSAFNEQFF
length: 16
J: TRBJ2-1
D: TRBD2
V: TRBV5-6
size: many

DNA: TGTGCCAGCAGCTTAGTCCAGGTAGCAGATACGCAGTATTTT
CDR3: CASSLVQVADTQYF
length: 14
J: TRBJ2-3
D: NA
V: TRBV7-2
size: few

DNA: TGTGCTAGCAGCTTAGCTTTGGACGGGGGAGAGACCCAGTACTTC
CDR3: CASSLALDGGETQYF
length: 15
J: TRBJ2-5
D: NA
V: TRBV7-7
size: NA

DNA: TGTGCCAGCAGTCCGGGACTAAACTACGAGCAGTACTTC
CDR3: CASSPGLNYEQYF
length: 13
J: TRBJ2-7
D: TRBD2
V: TRBV6-5
size: NA

DNA: TGTGCCAGCAGCTTGGGGGGAGGACACCAAGAGACCCAGTACTTC
CDR3: CASSLGGGHQETQYF
length: 15
J: TRBJ2-5
D: NA
V: TRBV5-6
size: few

DNA: TGTGCCAGCAGCCAATCGGTGACAGCCTTTGGCTACACCTTC
CDR3: CASSQSVTAFGYTF
length: 14
J: TRBJ1-2
D: NA
V: TRBV16
size: NA

DNA: TGTGCCATCAGTTCCGAGGGCCAAGAGACCCAGTACTTC
CDR3: CAISSEGQETQYF
length: 13
J: TRBJ2-5
D: NA
V: TRBV10-3
size: NA

DNA: TGTGCCAGCAGTGAAGGAGGGGCACGTAATCAGCCCCAGCATTTT
CDR3: CASSEGGARNQPQHF
length: 15
J: TRBJ1-5
D: NA
V: TRBV2
size: NA

DNA: TGTGCCAGCAGCTTAGCGGAGGGCGGTCCAACCTACGAGCAGTACTTC
CDR3: CASSLAEGGPTYEQYF
length: 16
J: TRBJ2-7
D: NA
V: TRBV7-8
size: medium-sized